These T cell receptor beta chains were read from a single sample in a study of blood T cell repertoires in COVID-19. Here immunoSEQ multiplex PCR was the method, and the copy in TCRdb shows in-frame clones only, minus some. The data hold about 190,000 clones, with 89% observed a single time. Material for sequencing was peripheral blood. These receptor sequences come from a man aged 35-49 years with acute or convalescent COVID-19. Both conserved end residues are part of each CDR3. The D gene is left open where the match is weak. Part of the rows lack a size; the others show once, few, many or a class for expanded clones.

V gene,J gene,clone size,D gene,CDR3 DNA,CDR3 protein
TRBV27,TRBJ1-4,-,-,TGTGCCAGCAGTCTGGGACATTCAAATGAAAAACTGTTTTTT,CASSLGHSNEKLFF
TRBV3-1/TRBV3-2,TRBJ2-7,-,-,TGTGCCAGCAGCCAAGACTACCGAGCCTACGAGCAGTACTTC,CASSQDYRAYEQYF
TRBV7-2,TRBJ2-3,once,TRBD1,TGTGCCAGCAGCCCTAGGACAGGGTGGGATACGCAGTATTTT,CASSPRTGWDTQYF
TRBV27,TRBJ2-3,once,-,TGTGCCAGCAGTGTGAAGGGGGTAGATACGCAGTATTTT,CASSVKGVDTQYF
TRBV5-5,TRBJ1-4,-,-,TGTGCCAGCAGCTCGGGGTTGGCTGAAAAACTGTTTTTT,CASSSGLAEKLFF
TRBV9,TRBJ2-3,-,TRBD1,TGTGCCAGCAGCGTAGGTCAGGGGGCGGATACGCAGTATTTT,CASSVGQGADTQYF
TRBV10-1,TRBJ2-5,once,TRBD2,TGCGCCAGTTCAGCGGGGGGGAGAGAGACCCAGTACTTC,CASSAGGRETQYF
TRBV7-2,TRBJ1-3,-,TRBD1,TGTGCCAGCAGTCCTAGTCCGGGACAGGGAAACACCATATATTTT,CASSPSPGQGNTIYF
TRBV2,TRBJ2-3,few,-,TGTGCCAGCCTACTACCCTCGGATCGTACGCAGTATTTT,CASLLPSDRTQYF
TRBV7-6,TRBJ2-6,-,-,TGTGCCAGCAGCTTAACTAGGCCAAGCTCTGGGGCCAACGTCCTGACTTTC,CASSLTRPSSGANVLTF
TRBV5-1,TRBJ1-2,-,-,TGCGCCAGCAGCTTGGAGGGCACCCAGGGCTTCTACACCTTC,CASSLEGTQGFYTF
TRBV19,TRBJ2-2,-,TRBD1,TGTGCCAGTAGTCCCGGGACAGGGAGCACCGGGGAGCTGTTTTTT,CASSPGTGSTGELFF
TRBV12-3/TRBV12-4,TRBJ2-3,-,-,TGTGCCAGCAGTCTGCGGAGAACAGATACGCAGTATTTT,CASSLRRTDTQYF
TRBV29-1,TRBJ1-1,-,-,TGCAGCGCACAAACATCAAGACAGTTCTCCGGGAACACTGAAGCTTTCTTT,CSAQTSRQFSGNTEAFF
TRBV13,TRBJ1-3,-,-,TGTGCCAGCAGCTTAACCGGGTCGGACACCATATATTTT,CASSLTGSDTIYF
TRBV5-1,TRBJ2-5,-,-,TGCGCCAGCAGCTTGGGGGGCATTGGTGAGACCCAGTACTTC,CASSLGGIGETQYF
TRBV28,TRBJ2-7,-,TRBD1,TGTGCCAGCAGTTCATATAGTAACAGGGGGAGTGAGTACTTC,CASSSYSNRGSEYF
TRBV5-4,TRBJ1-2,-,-,TGTGCCAGCAGCTTGTACCACTCTGTGGATGGCTACACCTTC,CASSLYHSVDGYTF
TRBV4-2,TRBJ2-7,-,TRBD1,TGTGCCAGCAGCCAAGAATGGGGACAGGGGTGGGAGCAGTACTTC,CASSQEWGQGWEQYF
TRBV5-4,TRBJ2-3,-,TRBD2,TGTGCCAGCTCCGGGACTAGCGCGGGAGATACGCAGTATTTT,CASSGTSAGDTQYF
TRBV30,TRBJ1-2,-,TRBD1,TGTGCCTGGAGTGGGACAGGGGACTATGGCTACACCTTC,CAWSGTGDYGYTF
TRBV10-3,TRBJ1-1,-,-,TGTGCCATCAGAGGACAGATGAACACTGAAGCTTTCTTT,CAIRGQMNTEAFF